Given below is one TCR beta chain in context. Study processing details: Reference gene primer amplification gave nucleated cell count estimates. Produced via immunoSEQ multiplex PCR; TCRdb's table is partial and in-frame only. That table is the source of V, J and clone size, and D and trimming were worked out from the DNA. The sample consists of around 480,000 clones, 70% to 90% of them appearing once. This entry belongs to a study of blood T cell repertoires in COVID-19. About the study: Sites in the United States, Italy and Spain provided acute and convalescent COVID-19 samples. T cells, B-cell-depleted T cells, or PBMCs provided the cDNA or gDNA that served as material.

V shed 6 bases and J 3 bases; nucleotides not matched to a gene: 4. The CDR3 consists of 13 residues. Germline V gene sequence: CDR1 SEHNR, CDR2 FQNEAQ (reference sequence). It was during active infection that Seattle patients were enrolled and then longitudinally followed. Sequenced material: peripheral blood. This receptor was identified in a woman between 45 and 60 years old with COVID-19, enrolled during active disease. The chain joins TRBV7-9 to TRBJ2-7, with TRBD1 matching 8 bases. Written as DNA, the CDR3 is TGTGCCAGCAGACTAGGACAGGGCTACGAGCAGTACTTC. This codes for CASRLGQGYEQYF. Combining the CDR3 with reference TRBV7-9 and TRBJ2-7 gives the whole variable domain DTGVSQNPRHKITKRGQNVTFRCDPISEHNRLYWYRQTLGQGPEFLTYFQNEAQLEKSRLLSDRFSAERPKGSFSTLEIQRTEQGDSAMYLCASRLGQGYEQYFGPGTRLTVT.